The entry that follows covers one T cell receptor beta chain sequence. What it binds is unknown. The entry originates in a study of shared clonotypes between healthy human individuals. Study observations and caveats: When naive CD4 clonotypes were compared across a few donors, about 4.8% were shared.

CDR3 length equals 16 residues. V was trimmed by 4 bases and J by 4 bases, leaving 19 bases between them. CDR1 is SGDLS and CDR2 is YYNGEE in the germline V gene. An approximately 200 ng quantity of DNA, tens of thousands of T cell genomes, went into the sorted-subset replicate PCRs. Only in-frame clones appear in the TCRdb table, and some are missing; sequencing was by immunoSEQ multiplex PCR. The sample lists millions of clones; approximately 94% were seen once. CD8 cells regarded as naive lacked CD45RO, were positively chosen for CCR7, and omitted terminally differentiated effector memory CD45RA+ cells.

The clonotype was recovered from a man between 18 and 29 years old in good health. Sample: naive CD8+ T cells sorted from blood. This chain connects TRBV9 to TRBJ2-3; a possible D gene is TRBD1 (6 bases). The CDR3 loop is CASSPRDTPVPDTQYF. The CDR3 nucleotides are TGTGCCAGCAGCCCAAGGGACACCCCAGTGCCAGATACGCAGTATTTT.